This T cell receptor (beta chain) is from a study of shared clonotypes between healthy human individuals. Study details: Each donor's CD8 memory used one plate, CD8 naive two, each CD4 subset three.

Unmatched junction bases numbered 7, after V lost 1 base and J lost 2 bases. The V gene's germline CDR1 is SGHVS and CDR2 FNYEAQ. This CDR3 has 18 amino acids. About this clone itself: What it binds is unknown.

Genomic DNA belonging to each subset was distributed in equal measure over several immunoSEQ plates. The repertoire was sequenced with immunoSEQ multiplex PCR; TCRdb's copy has only in-frame clones and lacks some. The sample consists of 2 million to 2.5 million clones, about nine tenths of them appearing once. Study observations and caveats: On the whole, naive subsets had larger estimated richness than memory subsets had. Clonotype sharing across donors was expected to vary with sequencing depth.

The source material was naive CD4+ T cells from PBMCs. Subset indicated: CD45RA+ positively selected. J is TRBJ2-6 and V is TRBV7-6, with 8 bases identical to TRBD2. The receptor was isolated from a man aged 18-30 years in good health. Some clones in this sample may be carry-over from other donors' samples. This CDR3 reads CASSLGLARGPGANVLTF. The CDR3 DNA follows: TGTGCCAGCAGCTTAGGACTAGCGCGAGGACCTGGGGCCAACGTCCTGACTTTC.